Presented here are 30 T cell receptor beta chains from one specimen sequenced in a study of blood T cells in healthy people across ages. Then a second PCR, running roughly 6 to 11 cycles, was carried out with a sample-barcoded 5' primer and a J-beta primer mix. Each CDR3 protein gets one entry after TCRdb re-called the 5' RACE reads with MiXCR. The repertoire holds approximately 760,000 distinct CDR3 sequences, with roughly 25% as singletons. This sample was shared with a second study, whose subject was T cells of mothers and their children.

Sequenced sample: blood. Source of these receptors: a boy younger than 18 in good health.

This clonotype was seen only a few times. This sequence joins TRBV28 and TRBJ2-5, with a tentative D call TRBD2 (5 bases). Per the germline V gene, CDR1 is MDHEN and CDR2 is SYDVKM. This CDR3 contains 13 residues. V dropped 3 bases and J dropped 5 bases, with 10 bases sitting between them. The CDR3 DNA follows: TGTGCCAGCAGTTTGACTATGGGGGAGACCCAGTACTTC. This gives the protein CASSLTMGETQYF.

This clonotype showed up just once. The chain links TRBV4-3 to TRBJ1-1; D possibly corresponds to TRBD1 (5 bases). The V end lost 2 bases, the J end lost 0 bases, and 10 bases lay between the germline ends. Germline V CDR1 and CDR2: LGHNA, YSLEER. The CDR3 extends over 15 amino acids. CDR3 nucleotides: TGCGCCAGCAGCCAACGGACAAGCTTGAACACTGAAGCTTTCTTT. It translates to CASSQRTSLNTEAFF.

The chain couples TRBV6-2 or TRBV6-3 to TRBJ2-1; D is perhaps TRBD1 (5 bases). The CDR3 extends over 14 amino acids. V was clipped by 4 bases and J by 7 bases, with 14 bases between them. Germline loops: CDR1 MNHEY, CDR2 SVGEGT. The CDR3 here is CASSLMGPINEQFF. The CDR3 DNA is TGTGCCAGCAGTTTAATGGGGCCCATAAATGAGCAGTTCTTC.

This chain links TRBV4-1 with TRBJ2-7; possible D gene TRBD2, 6 bases. CDR3 length: 14 residues. CDR1 and CDR2 (germline): MGHRA, YSYEKL. With 1 base removed from V and 6 bases from J, the gap between germline ends came to 13 bases. CDR3 nucleotides: TGCGCCAGCAGCCAAGTCGGGGAGGTTCTCGAGCAGTACTTC. Translated: CASSQVGEVLEQYF.

The chain is built from TRBV28 and TRBJ2-5, with no clear D. The J call may be wrong; the DNA end is better matched by TRBJ2-7. The germline CDR1 and CDR2 sequences are MDHEN and SYDVKM. This CDR3 has 13 residues. The CDR3 sequence is CASSLPETYEQYF. The CDR3 nucleotides are TGTGCCAGCAGTTTACCCGAGACCTACGAGCAGTACTTC.

This clonotype was counted only a few times. J is TRBJ2-2 and V is TRBV7-8; D may be TRBD2 (7 bases). V was clipped by 1 base and J by 4 bases, with 13 bases between them. The CDR3 is made up of 16 amino acids. Germline CDR1 reads SGHVS; CDR2 reads FQNEAQ. In nucleotides, the CDR3 is TGTGCCAGCAGCTTAGACGGGGGGCGGGTCACCGGGGAGCTGTTTTTT. As protein: CASSLDGGRVTGELFF.

As for this clonotype: One base away lies a much larger clone, so this may be a sequencing read error. The rearrangement links TRBV11-2 to TRBJ2-1; D is ambiguous. The J call may be mistaken, given a closer DNA end match to TRBJ2-7. The CDR3 has 11 amino acids. CDR1 and CDR2 (germline): SGHAT, FQNNGV. CDR3 residues: CASSFYYEQYF. The CDR3 DNA reads as TGTGCCAGCAGCTTCTACTACGAGCAGTACTTC.

This clonotype was seen a handful of times. This chain joins TRBV24-1 and TRBJ2-1; unclear D gene. Germline assignment: CDR1 KGHDR and CDR2 SFDVKD. CDR3 length: 16 amino acids. The V and J ends lost 3 bases and 0 bases respectively, with 11 bases between them. DNA for the CDR3: TGTGCCACCAGTGATGGTGCTAGTACCTCCTACAATGAGCAGTTCTTC. Protein product: CATSDGASTSYNEQFF.

This clonotype occurred a few times. The V and J genes are TRBV11-2 and TRBJ2-5, with TRBD2 matching over 9 bases. Germline values: CDR1 SGHAT, CDR2 FQNNGV. This CDR3 region has 16 residues. The V gene end was trimmed by 4 bases and the J gene end by 5 bases; junction bases not matched to a gene: 11. This chain's CDR3 is CASSSPLAGVFETQYF. The CDR3 DNA follows: TGTGCCAGCAGCTCCCCCTTAGCGGGAGTTTTTGAGACCCAGTACTTC.

This chain connects TRBV20-1 to TRBJ1-3; D is perhaps TRBD1 (6 bases). Germline-derived CDR1 and CDR2 are DFQATT and SNEGSKA (reference sequence). This CDR3 region has 19 residues. The V end lost 6 bases, the J end lost 0 bases, and 27 bases lay between the germline ends. The CDR3: CSAGRGGPGNHPSGNTIYF. The CDR3 DNA reads TGCAGTGCCGGACGAGGGGGACCGGGTAATCATCCCTCTGGAAACACCATATATTTT.

The chain joins TRBV2 to TRBJ2-1; 8 nucleotides agree with TRBD1. With V trimmed by 7 bases and J by 0 bases, 8 bases remained unmatched. There are 16 residues in the CDR3. CDR1 and CDR2 from the germline V gene are SNHLY and FYNNEI. DNA for the CDR3: TGTGCCAGCAAGGCCCGGACAGGGAGCTCCTACAATGAGCAGTTCTTC. Protein product: CASKARTGSSYNEQFF.

The rearrangement links TRBV20-1 to TRBJ2-5; 9 bases map to TRBD2. Looked up from germline, CDR1 is DFQATT and CDR2 is SNEGSKA (reference sequence). The junction had 7 bases not matched to a gene; V was cut back by 6 bases and J by 8 bases. The CDR3 has 12 residues. CDR3 DNA: TGCAGTGCCCCGACTAGCGGTCACACCCAGTACTTC. Amino acids: CSAPTSGHTQYF.

In its sample, this clonotype was seen a few times. This sequence joins TRBV5-1 and TRBJ1-1; perhaps TRBD1 as D (6 bases). From germline, CDR1 is SGHRS and CDR2 YFSETQ. The CDR3 runs to 14 residues. Trimming removed 4 bases at V and 5 bases at J, with 15 bases between. As DNA, the CDR3 is TGCGCCAGCAGCGCACAGGGCATGCCTACTGAAGCTTTCTTT. Translated, it gives CASSAQGMPTEAFF.

In this sample, this clonotype turned up a few times. The chain carries TRBV29-1 and TRBJ2-5; D remains ambiguous. Per the germline V gene, CDR1 is SQVTM and CDR2 is ANQGSEA. V lost 4 bases and J lost 1, with 7 bases in between. This CDR3 has 12 amino acids. The CDR3, as DNA: TGCAGCGTTGGGGAACTCCAAGAGACCCAGTACTTC. Translation: CSVGELQETQYF.

The chain joins TRBV19 to TRBJ1-4; D gene uncertain. CDR1 and CDR2 from the germline V gene are LNHDA and SQIVND (reference sequence). This CDR3 has 13 amino acids. The V end was cut by 2 bases, the J end by 7 bases, with 8 bases between. CDR3 sequence: CASSIRGFEKLFF. The CDR3 DNA reads as TGTGCCAGTAGTATACGGGGATTTGAAAAACTGTTTTTT.

V is TRBV5-1 and J is TRBJ2-7; TRBD1 agrees at 7 bases. V was clipped by 4 bases and J by 0 bases; unmatched bases: 4. There are 14 residues in the CDR3. From germline, CDR1 is SGHRS and CDR2 YFSETQ. The CDR3 loop is CASSGGQSSYEQYF. The CDR3, as DNA: TGCGCCAGCAGCGGGGGACAGAGCTCCTACGAGCAGTACTTC.

There are a few counts of this clonotype. The V and J genes are TRBV5-1 and TRBJ2-3; tentative D call: TRBD2 (6 bases). Germline V lookup: CDR1 SGHRS, CDR2 YFSETQ. The CDR3 extends over 16 amino acids. Trimming removed 0 bases at V and 0 bases at J, with 11 bases between. The CDR3 protein is CASSLVVGTSTDTQYF. The CDR3 DNA reads TGCGCCAGCAGCTTGGTAGTCGGGACTAGCACAGATACGCAGTATTTT. The whole variable domain, remainder taken from reference TRBV5-1 and TRBJ2-3, is KAGVTQTPRYLIKTRGQQVTLSCSPISGHRSVSWYQQTPGQGLQFLFEYFSETQRNKGNFPGRFSGRQFSNSRSEMNVSTLELGDSALYLCASSLVVGTSTDTQYFGPGTRLTVL.

This clonotype was detected a few times. The gene calls are TRBV4-1 and TRBJ2-1; D is unclear. Between the trimmed V and J ends, which lost 4 bases and 8 bases, there was a span of 21 bases. The CDR3 is 16 amino acids. Germline V CDR1 and CDR2: MGHRA, YSYEKL. The CDR3 DNA follows: TGCGCCAGCAGCCTTAGAACCGGCAACAATATCCATGAGCAGTTCTTC. Amino acids: CASSLRTGNNIHEQFF.

A word on this clonotype: Relative to the germline gene, one junction end is altered; a read error may explain this. The V and J genes are TRBV7-2 and TRBJ2-7; tentative D call: TRBD2 (6 bases). This CDR3 comprises 13 residues. Germline CDR1 reads SGHTA; CDR2 reads FQGNSA. CDR3 bases: TGTGCCAACCTAACGGGAGCCAACTACGAGCAGCACTTC. It codes for CANLTGANYEQHF.

The sample holds a few counts of this clonotype. The junction does not match germline at one end; this may be a read error. The chain carries TRBV4-1 and TRBJ1-4; D not certain. In germline, CDR1 is MGHRA, CDR2 YSYEKL. CDR3 length: 14 amino acids. CDR3 sequence (DNA): TGCGCCAGCAGCCCGGACTCAAATAATGAAAAACTGTTCTTT. It yields the protein CASSPDSNNEKLFF.

This clonotype has a count of ten or more. The V gene is TRBV6-5, the J gene TRBJ1-2; D perhaps matches TRBD1 (6 bases). Germline V gives CDR1 MNHEY, CDR2 SVGAGI. The V gene lost 6 bases and the J gene lost 2 bases, with 13 bases spanning the gap. This CDR3 has 14 residues. The CDR3 loop is CASSQDRGNYGYTF. In nucleotides, the CDR3 is TGTGCCAGCAGCCAGGACAGAGGAAACTATGGCTACACCTTC.

The CDR3 DNA reads as TGTGCCAGCAGCTTTAACGGGCCAACCTACGAGCAGTACTTC. This sequence encodes CASSFNGPTYEQYF. V gene TRBV7-9 combines with J gene TRBJ2-7; D is unclear. V gave up 3 bases and J gave up 2 bases, with 11 bases separating them. The germline V gene encodes CDR1 SEHNR and CDR2 FQNEAQ (reference sequence). The CDR3 has 14 residues.

This chain links TRBV2 with TRBJ2-3; tentatively, D is TRBD2 (5 bases). The germline CDR1 and CDR2 sequences are SNHLY and FYNNEI. The CDR3 extends over 16 amino acids. V lost 2 bases, J lost 3 bases, and 15 bases lay in between. CDR3 in DNA: TGTGCCAGCAGTGAACGGGCGGGCCCCCTGACAGATACGCAGTATTTT. This translates into CASSERAGPLTDTQYF.

The chain uses TRBV5-8 and TRBJ1-1; no definite D call. CDR1 and CDR2 (germline): SGHTS, YDEGEE. The CDR3 length is 12 residues. Trimming pared 0 bases from V and 5 bases from J, leaving 5 bases between. In DNA, the CDR3 is TGTGCCAGCAGCTTGGTGGCGACTGAAGCTTTCTTT. It encodes CASSLVATEAFF. The whole variable domain, remainder taken from reference TRBV5-8 and TRBJ1-1, is EAGVTQSPTHLIKTRGQQATLRCSPISGHTSVYWYQQALGLGLQFLLWYDEGEERNRGNFPPRFSGRQFPNYSSELNVNALELEDSALYLCASSLVATEAFFGQGTRLTVV.

This chain joins TRBV20-1 and TRBJ2-7, with TRBD2 matching 8 bases. Germline CDR1 is DFQATT and CDR2 is SNEGSKA (reference sequence). Trimming removed 1 base from V and 4 bases from J; junction bases left unmatched: 6. The CDR3 has 14 amino acids. CDR3 region: CSARGGTSIYEQYF. The CDR3 region has the DNA TGCAGTGCTAGAGGCGGGACTAGTATTTACGAGCAGTACTTC.

The chain couples TRBV6-5 to TRBJ2-7, with D maybe TRBD2 (6 bases). Germline CDR1 reads MNHEY; CDR2 reads SVGAGI. This CDR3 comprises 15 residues. V gave up 11 bases and J gave up 0 bases, with 20 bases separating them. DNA of the CDR3: TGTGCCTCACAACACCTTAGCGGTAGCTCCTACGAGCAGTACTTC. This translates into CASQHLSGSSYEQYF.

This clonotype was picked up a small number of times. The J gene is TRBJ2-2, the V gene TRBV7-9, with 9 bases fitting TRBD1. V trimming: 2 bases; J trimming: 6 bases; junction bases outside the gene matches: 4. Germline V gene lookup returns CDR1 SEHNR and CDR2 FQNEAQ (reference sequence). This CDR3 is built from 15 residues. CDR3 amino acids: CASSLRTGASGELFF. CDR3 sequence (DNA): TGTGCCAGCAGCTTACGGACAGGGGCGTCCGGGGAGCTGTTTTTT.

The chain carries TRBV7-2 and TRBJ2-3; TRBD2 matches at 9 bases. Trimming removed 8 bases from V and 5 bases from J; junction bases left unmatched: 11. Germline CDR1 reads SGHTA; CDR2 reads FQGNSA. The CDR3 totals 15 residues. CDR3 amino acids: CASGGGGARLDTQYF. CDR3 DNA: TGTGCCAGCGGTGGCGGGGGGGCCCGGTTAGATACGCAGTATTTT.

This clonotype was observed a few times. The V and J genes are TRBV4-3 and TRBJ2-1; TRBD1 matches at 10 bases. V was clipped by 0 bases and J by 7 bases; unmatched bases: 3. The CDR3 covers 15 residues. Germline CDR1 reads LGHNA; CDR2 reads YSLEER. CDR3 sequence: CASSQDRGQGNEQFF. In DNA, the CDR3 is TGCGCCAGCAGCCAAGATAGGGGACAGGGGAATGAGCAGTTCTTC.

This clonotype was seen only a few times. The J gene is TRBJ1-2, the V gene TRBV12-3 or TRBV12-4, with 9 bases fitting TRBD1. Trimming took 3 bases from V and 5 from J; bases not matched to a gene: 7. The CDR3 is 15 residues long. The CDR3 loop reads CASSFGTGSTYGYTF. The CDR3 DNA sequence: TGTGCCAGCAGTTTCGGGACAGGGTCTACGTATGGCTACACCTTC.